This TCR beta chain is drawn from a study of T cells in Graves' hyperthyroidism and ophthalmopathy. Background on the study: Initial diagnosis, before any treatment, was when peripheral blood was collected.

In its sample, this clonotype was seen many times. Its antigen is as yet unknown. Researchers amplified the TCR beta CDR3 regions from RNA transcripts. The TCR CDR3 first-round RT-PCR relied on the HTBI primer set. TCRdb reanalysed the multiplex PCR reads using MiXCR and keeps one entry per CDR3 protein. The data show approximately 610,000 distinct CDR3 sequences, about 15% seen once. Lactation, pregnancy, other autoimmune disease or uncontrolled infection led to exclusion of patients. The V end lost 6 bases, the J end lost 9 bases, and 15 bases lay between the germline ends. The V gene's germline CDR1 is MNHNS and CDR2 SASEGT. The CDR3 length is 13 residues. Points from the study as a whole: Model output signaled ophthalmopathy a median approximately 6.2 months ahead of onset.

The sample was blood. The rearrangement links TRBV6-1 to TRBJ2-4; D remains unclear. This sequence originates from a woman between 40 and 55 years old with Graves' ophthalmopathy. CDR3 sequence reads: CASRGQVFGIQYF. CDR3 nucleotide sequence: TGTGCCAGCAGGGGTCAGGTTTTCGGCATTCAGTACTTC.